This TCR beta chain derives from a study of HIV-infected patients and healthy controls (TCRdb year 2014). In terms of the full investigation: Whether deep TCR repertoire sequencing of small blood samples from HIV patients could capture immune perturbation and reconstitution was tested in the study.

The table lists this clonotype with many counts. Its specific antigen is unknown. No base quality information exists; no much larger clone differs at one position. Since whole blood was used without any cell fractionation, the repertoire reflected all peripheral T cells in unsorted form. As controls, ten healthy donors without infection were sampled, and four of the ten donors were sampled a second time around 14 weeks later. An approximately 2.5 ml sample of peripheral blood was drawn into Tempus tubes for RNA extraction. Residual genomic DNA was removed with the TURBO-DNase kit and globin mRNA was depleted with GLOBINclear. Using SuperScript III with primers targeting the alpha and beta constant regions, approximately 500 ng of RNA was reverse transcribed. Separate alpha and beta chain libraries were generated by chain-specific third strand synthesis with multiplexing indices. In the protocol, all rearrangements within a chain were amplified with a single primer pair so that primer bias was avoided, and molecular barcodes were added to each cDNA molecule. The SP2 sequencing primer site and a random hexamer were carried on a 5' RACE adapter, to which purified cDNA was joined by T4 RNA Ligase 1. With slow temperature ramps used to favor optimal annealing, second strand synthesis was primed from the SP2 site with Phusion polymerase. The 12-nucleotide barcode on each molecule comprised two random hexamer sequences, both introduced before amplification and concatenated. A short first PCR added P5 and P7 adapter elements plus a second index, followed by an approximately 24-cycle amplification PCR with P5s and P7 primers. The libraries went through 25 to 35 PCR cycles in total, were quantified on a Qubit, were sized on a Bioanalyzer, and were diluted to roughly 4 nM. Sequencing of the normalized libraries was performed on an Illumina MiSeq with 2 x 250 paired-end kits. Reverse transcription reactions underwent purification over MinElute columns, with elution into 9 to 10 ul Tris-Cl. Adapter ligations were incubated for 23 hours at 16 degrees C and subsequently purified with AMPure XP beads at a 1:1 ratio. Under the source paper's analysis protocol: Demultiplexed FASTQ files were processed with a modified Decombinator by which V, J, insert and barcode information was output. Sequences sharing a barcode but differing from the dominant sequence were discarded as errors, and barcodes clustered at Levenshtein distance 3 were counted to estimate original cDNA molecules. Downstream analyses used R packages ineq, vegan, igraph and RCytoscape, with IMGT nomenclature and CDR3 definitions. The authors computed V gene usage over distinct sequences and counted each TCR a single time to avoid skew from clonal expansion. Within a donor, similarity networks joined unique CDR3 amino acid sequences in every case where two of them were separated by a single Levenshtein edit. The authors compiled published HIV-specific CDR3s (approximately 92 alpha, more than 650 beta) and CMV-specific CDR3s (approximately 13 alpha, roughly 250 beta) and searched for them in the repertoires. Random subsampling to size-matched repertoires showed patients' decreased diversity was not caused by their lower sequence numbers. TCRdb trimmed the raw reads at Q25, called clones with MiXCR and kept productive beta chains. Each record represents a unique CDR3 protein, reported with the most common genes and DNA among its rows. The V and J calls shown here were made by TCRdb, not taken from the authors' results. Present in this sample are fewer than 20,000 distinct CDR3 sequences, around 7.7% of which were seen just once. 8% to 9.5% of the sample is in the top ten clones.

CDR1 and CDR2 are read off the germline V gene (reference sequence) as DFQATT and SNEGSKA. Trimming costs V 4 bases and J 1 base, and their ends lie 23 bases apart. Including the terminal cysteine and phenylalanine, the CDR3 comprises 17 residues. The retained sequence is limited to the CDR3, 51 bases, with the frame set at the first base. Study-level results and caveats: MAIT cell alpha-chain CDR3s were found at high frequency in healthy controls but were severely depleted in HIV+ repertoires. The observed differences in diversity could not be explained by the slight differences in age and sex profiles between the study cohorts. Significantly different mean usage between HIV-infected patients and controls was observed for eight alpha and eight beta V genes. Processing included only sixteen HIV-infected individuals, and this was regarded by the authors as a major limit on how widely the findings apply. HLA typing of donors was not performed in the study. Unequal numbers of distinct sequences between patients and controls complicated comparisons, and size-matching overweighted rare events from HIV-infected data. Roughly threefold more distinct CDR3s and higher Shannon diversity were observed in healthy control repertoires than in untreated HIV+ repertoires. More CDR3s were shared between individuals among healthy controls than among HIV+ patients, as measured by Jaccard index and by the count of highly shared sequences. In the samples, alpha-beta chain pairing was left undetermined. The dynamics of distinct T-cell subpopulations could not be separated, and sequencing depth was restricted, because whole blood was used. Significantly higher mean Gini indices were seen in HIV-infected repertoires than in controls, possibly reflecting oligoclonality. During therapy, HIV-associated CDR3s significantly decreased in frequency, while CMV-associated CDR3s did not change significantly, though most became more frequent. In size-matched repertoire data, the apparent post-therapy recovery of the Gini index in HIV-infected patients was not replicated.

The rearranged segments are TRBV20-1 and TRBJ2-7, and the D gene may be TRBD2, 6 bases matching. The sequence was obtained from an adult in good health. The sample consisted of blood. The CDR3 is CSANPRTTGALSYEQYF. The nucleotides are TGCAGTGCTAATCCCCGGACAACGGGAGCACTTTCCTACGAGCAGTACTTC.